These 18 T cell receptor beta chains originate from one sample sequenced in a study of T-cell memory formation after mild COVID-19. Using its own MiXCR run on the 5' RACE reads, TCRdb lists one record per CDR3 protein. The sample carries approximately 260,000 distinct CDR3 sequences, roughly 15% recorded once. Material for sequencing was PBMCs or a T cell subset sorted from them (not recorded which). The receptor source for this set is a man aged 18 to 30 who had mild COVID-19 (a few samples of this study predate the infection). Cell type and time point are not known.

In its sample, this clonotype was seen a few times. The chain combines TRBV7-3 with TRBJ2-5; TRBD2 aligns across 7 bases. Germline CDR1 and CDR2: SGHTA and FQGTGA. This CDR3 is built from 14 residues. V shed 5 bases, J shed 2 bases, and the junction held 5 bases outside the gene matches. The CDR3 region has the DNA TGTGCCAGCAGCCCTGGGGGGGAGCAAGAGACCCAGTACTTC. This codes for CASSPGGEQETQYF.

There are a few counts of this clonotype. The genes are TRBV20-1 and TRBJ2-5; possible D gene TRBD2, 6 bases. Per germline, CDR1 DFQATT and CDR2 SNEGSKA (reference sequence). V gave up 3 bases and J gave up 4 bases, with 9 bases separating them. CDR3 size: 12 residues. CDR3 region: CSARGGRETQYF. Here the CDR3 DNA reads TGCAGTGCTAGGGGGGGAAGAGAGACCCAGTACTTC.

This clonotype was detected a few times. The chain is built from TRBV6-7 and TRBJ2-5; D perhaps matches TRBD2 (7 bases). TRBV6-7 is an open reading frame, and its role is uncertain. The ends were cut back, 8 bases at V and 1 base at J, with 8 bases in the middle. CDR3 length equals 12 residues. The CDR3, as DNA: TGTGCCAGCCGGGGGGCCCAAGAGACCCAGTACTTC. Amino acid sequence: CASRGAQETQYF.

This clonotype showed up just a few times. This chain links TRBV14 with TRBJ2-1, with D perhaps matching TRBD1 (6 bases). The V and J ends lost 8 bases and 7 bases respectively, with 12 bases between them. The CDR3 sequence is 12 residues long. Germline loops: CDR1 SGHDN, CDR2 FVKESK. The CDR3 region has the DNA TGTGCCAGCGGTAGACAGGTTAATGAGCAGTTCTTC. Translation: CASGRQVNEQFF. Full variable domain (missing parts from reference TRBV14 and TRBJ2-1): EAGVTQFPSHSVIEKGQTVTLRCDPISGHDNLYWYRRVMGKEIKFLLHFVKESKQDESGMPNNRFLAERTGGTYSTLKVQPAELEDSGVYFCASGRQVNEQFFGPGTRLTVL.

The chain combines TRBV7-3 with TRBJ2-5; D not resolved. CDR1 SGHTA and CDR2 FQGTGA come from the germline V gene. The CDR3 totals 13 residues. Deletions cut 5 bases from V and 2 bases from J, with 9 bases between. The DNA of the CDR3 is TGTGCCAGCAGCCCAACCGCACAAGAGACCCAGTACTTC. Amino acid sequence: CASSPTAQETQYF.

This clonotype occurred a few times. The chain couples TRBV7-9 to TRBJ2-1; D not certain. The germline V gene has CDR1 SEHNR and CDR2 FQNEAQ (reference sequence). CDR3 size: 14 residues. V dropped 4 bases and J dropped 1 base, with 8 bases sitting between them. Here the CDR3 DNA reads TGTGCCAGCAGCTGGCAAACATCCTACAATGAGCAGTTCTTC. As protein: CASSWQTSYNEQFF.

This clonotype was seen at least ten times. The chain uses TRBV7-2 and TRBJ1-5; D not resolved. The length of the CDR3 is 15 residues. CDR1 and CDR2 (germline): SGHTA, FQGNSA. With 4 bases removed from V and 0 bases from J, the gap between germline ends came to 10 bases. Written as DNA, the CDR3 is TGTGCCAGCAGCTACGATTTCGGTAGCAATCAGCCCCAGCATTTT. Its protein product is CASSYDFGSNQPQHF. Based on the CDR3 plus reference TRBV7-2 and TRBJ1-5, the full variable domain is GAGVSQSPSNKVTEKGKDVELRCDPISGHTALYWYRQSLGQGLEFLIYFQGNSAPDKSGLPSDRFSAERTGGSVSTLTIQRTQQEDSAVYLCASSYDFGSNQPQHFGDGTRLSIL.

This clonotype has only a few counts. The rearrangement joins TRBV5-1 to TRBJ1-1, with 9 bases matching TRBD1. This CDR3 is 16 amino acids long. Germline V lookup: CDR1 SGHRS, CDR2 YFSETQ. The V and J ends lost 0 bases and 5 bases, in that order; junction bases with no gene match: 8. The CDR3 coding sequence is TGCGCCAGCAGCTTGGCCGGGACAGGGTCTGGGACTGAAGCTTTCTTT. Residues: CASSLAGTGSGTEAFF.

This clonotype appeared many times. This chain connects TRBV5-1 to TRBJ2-2, with D perhaps assigned TRBD1 or TRBD2 (5 bases each). The CDR3 has 18 amino acids. V was clipped by 4 bases and J by 0 bases, with 19 bases between them. The germline CDR1 and CDR2 sequences are SGHRS and YFSETQ. The DNA for the CDR3 is TGCGCCAGCAGCCCGGGACGGAGAGAGAGCGCGAACACCGGGGAGCTGTTTTTT. It yields the protein CASSPGRRESANTGELFF.

The chain recombines TRBV4-1 with TRBJ2-5; TRBD2 agrees at 9 bases. The CDR3 has 15 amino acids. CDR1 and CDR2 from the germline V gene are MGHRA and YSYEKL. The V and J ends lost 3 bases and 2 bases, in that order; junction bases with no gene match: 4. In nucleotides, the CDR3 is TGCGCCAGCAGCCAGGGAAGCGGGGGGCAAGAGACCCAGTACTTC. This gives the protein CASSQGSGGQETQYF.

The chain employs TRBV5-1 and TRBJ2-6; possible D gene TRBD2, 5 bases. Between the trimmed V and J ends, which lost 0 bases and 0 bases, there was a span of 7 bases. CDR3 length: 16 residues. Looked up from germline, CDR1 is SGHRS and CDR2 is YFSETQ. The CDR3 loop is CASSLERVSGANVLTF. The CDR3 nucleotides read TGCGCCAGCAGCTTGGAGAGGGTCTCTGGGGCCAACGTCCTGACTTTC.

This clonotype occurred a few times. The V and J genes are TRBV6-5 and TRBJ2-7; TRBD1 matches 7 bases. The CDR3 has 14 amino acids. Germline CDR1 is MNHEY and CDR2 is SVGAGI. V was clipped by 7 bases and J by 5 bases; unmatched bases: 11. CDR3 bases: TGTGCCAGCATGGAGCTGACAGGGAACCACGAGCAGTACGTC. It translates to CASMELTGNHEQYV.

The genes are TRBV12-3 or TRBV12-4 and TRBJ1-5; 7 positions agree with TRBD1. There are 14 residues in the CDR3. V shed 3 bases, J shed 6 bases, and the junction held 5 bases outside the gene matches. The CDR3 sequence: CASSFGTVIQPQHF. The CDR3 DNA reads TGTGCCAGCAGTTTTGGGACAGTTATTCAGCCCCAGCATTTT.

The CDR3 loop is CASSLDSRGYTF. In nucleotides, the CDR3 is TGTGCCAGCAGCCTTGATTCCCGCGGCTACACCTTC. The chain joins TRBV7-2 to TRBJ1-2, with D unresolved. Trimming shortened V by 5 bases and J by 8 bases, and 12 bases separated the two germline ends. This CDR3 comprises 12 residues. Looked up from germline, CDR1 is SGHTA and CDR2 is FQGNSA.

This clonotype was counted only a few times. This chain links TRBV18 with TRBJ2-2; 9 nucleotides line up with TRBD1. Germline values: CDR1 KGHSH, CDR2 LQKENI. The CDR3 is made up of 16 amino acids. The junction had 5 bases not matched to a gene; V was cut back by 4 bases and J by 2 bases. CDR3 loop: CASSRQTGGNTGELFF. CDR3 coding DNA: TGTGCCAGCTCACGTCAGACAGGGGGAAACACCGGGGAGCTGTTTTTT. Based on the CDR3 plus reference TRBV18 and TRBJ2-2, the full variable domain is NAGVMQNPRHLVRRRGQEARLRCSPMKGHSHVYWYRQLPEEGLKFMVYLQKENIIDESGMPKERFSAEFPKEGPSILRIQQVVRGDSAAYFCASSRQTGGNTGELFFGEGSRLTVL.

V is TRBV20-1 and J is TRBJ1-5; D is perhaps TRBD1 (5 bases). The germline V gene encodes CDR1 DFQATT and CDR2 SNEGSKA (reference sequence). The V and J ends lost 3 bases and 2 bases respectively, with 14 bases between them. There are 15 residues in the CDR3. CDR3 DNA: TGCAGTGCTAGGACAAGGGGCAGTGGCAATCAGCCCCAGCATTTT. It codes for CSARTRGSGNQPQHF.

This clonotype was picked up a small number of times. The chain links TRBV5-1 to TRBJ2-1; D remains ambiguous. Between the trimmed V and J ends, which lost 0 bases and 5 bases, there was a span of 12 bases. Germline V CDR1 and CDR2: SGHRS, YFSETQ. This CDR3 is 15 amino acids long. This CDR3 reads CASSLAWGQHNEQFF. CDR3 nucleotide sequence: TGCGCCAGCAGCTTGGCCTGGGGTCAGCACAATGAGCAGTTCTTC.

The rearrangement joins TRBV5-1 to TRBJ2-5; 7 positions match TRBD2. Trimming at V came to 4 bases and at J to 4 bases, leaving 7 bases not matched to a gene. The germline gives CDR1 SGHRS, CDR2 YFSETQ. The CDR3 runs to 14 residues. The CDR3 is CASSPGLVGETQYF. CDR3 DNA: TGCGCCAGCAGCCCCGGACTAGTCGGAGAGACCCAGTACTTC.